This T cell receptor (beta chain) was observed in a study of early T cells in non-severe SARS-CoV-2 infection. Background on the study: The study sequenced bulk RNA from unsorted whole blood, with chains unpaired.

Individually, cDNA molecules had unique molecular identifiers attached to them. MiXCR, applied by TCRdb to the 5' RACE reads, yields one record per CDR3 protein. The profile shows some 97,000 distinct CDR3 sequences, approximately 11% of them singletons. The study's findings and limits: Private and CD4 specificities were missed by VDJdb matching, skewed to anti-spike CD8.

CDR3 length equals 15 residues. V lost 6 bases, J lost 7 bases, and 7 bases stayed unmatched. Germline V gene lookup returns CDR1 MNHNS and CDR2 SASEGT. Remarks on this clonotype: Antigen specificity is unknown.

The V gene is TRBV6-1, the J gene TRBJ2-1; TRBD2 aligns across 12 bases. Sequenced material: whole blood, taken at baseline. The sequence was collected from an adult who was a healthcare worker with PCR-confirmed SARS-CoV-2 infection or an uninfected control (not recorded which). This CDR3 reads CASRETSGGGNEQFF. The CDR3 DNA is TGTGCCAGCAGGGAGACTAGCGGGGGAGGGAATGAGCAGTTCTTC.